These 24 T cell receptor beta chains were sequenced from one sample in a study of T cells in women clearing cervical HPV infection. Sequencing used immunoSEQ multiplex PCR; TCRdb keeps in-frame clones, though not all of them. This listing includes about 36,000 clones. Specimen: blood buffy coat. Source of these receptors: a woman aged 18-70 years with a cervical HPV16 infection that either progressed to CIN3+ or cleared (not recorded which).

With regard to this clone: The CDR3 end lies 3 residues beyond the end of the read and is filled in from the germline J gene. J is TRBJ2-7 and V is TRBV10-3, with D tentatively TRBD1 (5 bases). The CDR3 extends over 12 amino acids. Trimming took 4 bases from V and 5 from J, leaving 9 bases between them. The germline V gene encodes CDR1 ENHRY and CDR2 SYGVKD. The sequenced CDR3 bases are TGTGCCATCAGTGGGGCAGGGCACGAG. Translating gives CAISGAGHE. The whole CDR3 sequence is CAISGAGHEQYF.

Concerning this clone itself: Sequencing ends 3 residues short of the CDR3 end; the germline J gene provides the rest. The chain couples TRBV7-6 to TRBJ1-6, with 7 nucleotides matching TRBD1. This CDR3 comprises 14 residues. Germline V gene data show CDR1 as SGHVS and CDR2 as FNYEAQ. With V trimmed by 1 base and J by 10 bases, 4 bases remained unmatched. The CDR3 is CASSLDRGGSPLHF. The sequenced CDR3 bases are TGTGCCAGCAGCTTAGACAGGGGTGGCTCACCC.

CDR3 loop: CASSQTRQFYEQYF. The CDR3 bases that were read are TGTGCCAGCAGCCAAACCCGACAGTTCTACGAG. The chain recombines TRBV7-2 with TRBJ2-7, with D perhaps TRBD1 (5 bases). Sequencing ends 3 residues short of the CDR3 end; the germline J gene provides the rest. The CDR3 has 14 residues. Germline loops: CDR1 SGHTA, CDR2 FQGNSA. Trimming removed 5 bases at V and 3 bases at J, with 14 bases between.

Notes on this clone: The read finishes 3 residues shy of the CDR3 end, and the germline J gene is used to complete it. The genes are TRBV2 and TRBJ1-4; maybe TRBD1 (5 bases). The CDR3 runs 13 residues. V was pared by 6 bases and J by 6 bases, with 11 bases between. Germline V CDR1 and CDR2: SNHLY, FYNNEI. The part of the CDR3 DNA that was read is TGTGCCAGCAGAGCCGGAGGGGATGAAAAA. Translating gives CASRAGGDEK. The full-length CDR3 reads as CASRAGGDEKLFF. The variable domain in full, completed from reference TRBV2 and TRBJ1-4, reads EPEVTQTPSHQVTQMGQEVILRCVPISNHLYFYWYRQILGQKVEFLVSFYNNEISEKSEIFDDQFSVERPDGSNFTLKIRSTKLEDSAMYFCASRAGGDEKLFFGSGTQLSVL.

As for this clone: The sequence runs out 3 residues before the end of the CDR3; the remainder is reconstructed from the germline J gene. This chain links TRBV7-2 with TRBJ1-6, with 8 positions matching TRBD1. Losses at the gene ends were 5 bases for V and 9 bases for J; bases not matched to a gene: 6. CDR3 size: 14 residues. Germline CDR1 SGHTA, CDR2 FQGNSA. The CDR3 loop is CASSRNQGASPLHF. The covered CDR3 bases are TGTGCCAGCAGCAGGAATCAGGGGGCTTCACCC.

To note about this clone: The read stops 3 residues short of the end of the CDR3; the missing end is completed from the germline J gene. The rearrangement joins TRBV5-4 to TRBJ1-5; 8 bases fit TRBD1. This CDR3 region has 15 residues. The ends lost 0 bases at V and 3 bases at J; junction bases unmatched: 2. Germline V CDR1 and CDR2: SGHNT, YYREEE (reference sequence). The sequenced part of the CDR3 DNA is TGTGCCAGCAGCTTGGGGACAGGGACCAATCAGCCC. Translating it yields CASSLGTGTNQP. The CDR3 in its entirety is CASSLGTGTNQPQHF.

Concerning this clone: The read terminates 3 residues ahead of where the CDR3 ends, so the germline J gene completes it. V gene TRBV29-1 combines with J gene TRBJ1-2; D gene ambiguous. Germline loops: CDR1 SQVTM, CDR2 ANQGSEA. The CDR3 has 15 residues. The sequenced CDR3 bases are TGCAGCGTTGGACTGCGGGCGGACTACCCAAACGGC. Translating gives CSVGLRADYPNG. The full CDR3 protein reads CSVGLRADYPNGYTF.

Judged by frequency, this clone is medium-sized. Sequencing ends 3 residues short of the CDR3 end; the germline J gene provides the rest. This chain links TRBV24-1 with TRBJ1-6, with D tentatively TRBD1 (5 bases). The CDR3 totals 14 residues. Germline CDR1 KGHDR, CDR2 SFDVKD. Partial CDR3 DNA: TGTGCCACCTTACCATTTTTTCGAGGGGTGCCC. Translated: CATLPFFRGVP. The complete CDR3 reads CATLPFFRGVPLHF.

In regard to this clone: The CDR3 goes on 3 residues after the read ends, and that part is filled in from the germline J gene. The J gene is TRBJ2-2, the V gene TRBV10-3; tentatively, D is TRBD2 (5 bases). V dropped 7 bases and J dropped 3 bases, with 12 bases sitting between them. Per germline, CDR1 ENHRY and CDR2 SYGVKD. This CDR3 has 14 amino acids. CDR3 protein: CAITARVDTGELFF. CDR3 DNA, as far as it was read: TGTGCCATCACGGCGCGGGTTGACACCGGGGAG.

Note on this clone: The read finishes 3 residues shy of the CDR3 end, and the germline J gene is used to complete it. The V gene is TRBV5-1, the J gene TRBJ2-1; 12 bases match TRBD2. With V trimmed by 2 bases and J by 7 bases, 4 bases remained unmatched. This CDR3 is built from 15 residues. Germline CDR1 SGHRS, CDR2 YFSETQ. CDR3 sequence: CASSLSGTSGNEQFF. The CDR3 DNA, read in part, is TGCGCCAGCAGCTTATCCGGGACTAGCGGGAATGAG. The full variable domain, its missing parts supplied by reference TRBV5-1 and TRBJ2-1, is KAGVTQTPRYLIKTRGQQVTLSCSPISGHRSVSWYQQTPGQGLQFLFEYFSETQRNKGNFPGRFSGRQFSNSRSEMNVSTLELGDSALYLCASSLSGTSGNEQFFGPGTRLTVL.

With regard to this clone: The read stops 3 residues short of the end of the CDR3; the missing end is completed from the germline J gene. The V and J genes are TRBV28 and TRBJ2-2, with TRBD2 as a possible D gene (6 bases). V was pared by 6 bases and J by 7 bases, with 12 bases between. Germline CDR1 MDHEN, CDR2 SYDVKM. This CDR3 comprises 13 residues. The CDR3 DNA, read in part, is TGTGCCAGCAGGGGCCCCGGGGGCGGGGAG. Protein: CASRGPGGGE. The entire CDR3 protein is CASRGPGGGELFF.

Regarding this clone: The read finishes 3 residues shy of the CDR3 end, and the germline J gene is used to complete it. The chain recombines TRBV6-2 or TRBV6-3 with TRBJ1-3; D uncertain. Trimming shortened V by 6 bases and J by 2 bases, and 20 bases separated the two germline ends. Germline CDR1 is MNHEY and CDR2 is SVGEGT. CDR3 length: 17 amino acids. CDR3 sequence: CASSILPIGYAGNTIYF. The part of the CDR3 DNA that was read is TGTGCCAGCAGCATACTCCCAATAGGGTACGCTGGAAACACC.

The sequenced CDR3 bases are TGTGCCTGGAGTGTATCGGCTAGCTCATCCGAGACC. This encodes CAWSVSASSSET. The CDR3 in full is CAWSVSASSSETQYF. The V and J genes are TRBV30 and TRBJ2-5; TRBD2 is a possible D gene (5 bases). The read is 3 residues too short to cover the CDR3 end, so that end is filled in from the germline J gene. The CDR3 runs 15 residues. The germline V gene has CDR1 GTSNPN and CDR2 SVGIG (reference sequence). Trimming pared 0 bases from V and 5 bases from J, leaving 16 bases between.

The CDR3 reads CSARDHSKNTEAFF. The CDR3 bases that were read are TGCAGTGCTAGAGATCACTCAAAGAACACTGAA. V and J are TRBV20-1 and TRBJ1-1; D remains unclear. The read gets to within 3 residues of the CDR3 end, and the germline J gene fills in the rest. The CDR3 is 14 residues long. The ends were cut back, 0 bases at V and 1 base at J, with 9 bases in the middle. Looked up from germline, CDR1 is DFQATT and CDR2 is SNEGSKA (reference sequence).

Points on this clone: The observed sequence ends 3 residues before the CDR3 terminus, with the missing tail filled in from the germline J gene. The chain joins TRBV10-3 to TRBJ2-5; 7 bases align to TRBD2. Germline CDR1 ENHRY, CDR2 SYGVKD. This CDR3 has 14 residues. Trimming at V came to 4 bases and at J to 3 bases, leaving 5 bases not matched to a gene. Incomplete CDR3 DNA: TGTGCCATCAGTGCTACGGGGGGTAAAGAGACC. Encoded protein: CAISATGGKET. The entire CDR3 protein reads CAISATGGKETQYF.

With regard to this clone: The DNA ends 3 residues before the CDR3 does, and the rest of the CDR3 is filled in from the germline J gene. The chain employs TRBV28 and TRBJ2-4, with D maybe TRBD2 (5 bases). The germline gives CDR1 MDHEN, CDR2 SYDVKM. The CDR3 spans 14 residues. Trimming took off 8 bases at V and 0 bases at J, with 11 bases between the two ends. The CDR3 bases that were read are TGTGCCAGCTCGGGGTTACTAGCCAAAAACATT. This translates into CASSGLLAKNI. The entire CDR3 reads CASSGLLAKNIQYF.

In the case of this clone: The read stops 3 residues short of the end of the CDR3; the missing end is completed from the germline J gene. The V gene is TRBV30, the J gene TRBJ1-5; no definite D call. The CDR3 has 14 residues. The germline V and J ends were trimmed by 0 bases and 1 base, with 7 bases remaining between them. Germline V gene data show CDR1 as GTSNPN and CDR2 as SVGIG (reference sequence). CDR3 loop: CAWSVSGSNQPQHF. CDR3 DNA, as far as it was read: TGTGCCTGGAGTGTATCGGGGAGCAATCAGCCC. Filled out from reference TRBV30 and TRBJ1-5, the complete variable domain reads SQTIHQWPATLVQPVGSPLSLECTVEGTSNPNLYWYRQAAGRGLQLLFYSVGIGQISSEVPQNLSASRPQDRQFILSSKKLLLSDSGFYLCAWSVSGSNQPQHFGDGTRLSIL.

Note on this clone: The CDR3 goes on 3 residues after the read ends, and that part is filled in from the germline J gene. The genes are TRBV2 and TRBJ1-2; TRBD1 aligns across 7 bases. The germline V gene encodes CDR1 SNHLY and CDR2 FYNNEI. Germline trimming cut 4 bases from V and 2 bases from J; bases unmatched to any gene: 7. The CDR3 length is 15 residues. The CDR3 protein is CASSVQGVLNYGYTF. The part of the CDR3 DNA that was read is TGTGCCAGCAGTGTTCAGGGGGTGCTCAACTATGGC.

A word on this clone: From the germline J gene comes the end of the CDR3, since the read stops 3 residues before it. This sequence joins TRBV20-1 and TRBJ2-1; 9 bases are shared with TRBD2. Per germline, CDR1 DFQATT and CDR2 SNEGSKA (reference sequence). CDR3 length: 16 amino acids. The V and J ends lost 0 bases and 6 bases, in that order; junction bases with no gene match: 9. The CDR3 reads CSARDLGLASANEQFF. The CDR3 bases that were read are TGCAGTGCTAGAGATCTCGGACTAGCGTCGGCCAATGAG.

As to this clone: The read is 3 residues too short to cover the CDR3 end, so that end is filled in from the germline J gene. The chain uses TRBV7-2 and TRBJ1-1, with a tentative D call TRBD1 (6 bases). This CDR3 is 14 amino acids long. CDR1 is SGHTA and CDR2 is FQGNSA in the germline V gene. V was pared by 3 bases and J by 0 bases, with 8 bases between. The CDR3 sequence is CASSLDRMNTEAFF. CDR3 bases read: TGTGCCAGCAGCTTGGACAGAATGAACACTGAA. The whole variable domain, remainder taken from reference TRBV7-2 and TRBJ1-1, is GAGVSQSPSNKVTEKGKDVELRCDPISGHTALYWYRQSLGQGLEFLIYFQGNSAPDKSGLPSDRFSAERTGGSVSTLTIQRTQQEDSAVYLCASSLDRMNTEAFFGQGTRLTVV.

A remark on this clone: Read coverage stops 3 residues before the CDR3 terminus; the germline J gene supplies the remainder. V and J are TRBV6-1 and TRBJ2-7; the match to TRBD1 covers 7 bases. The CDR3 loop spans 15 amino acids. The germline CDR1 and CDR2 sequences are MNHNS and SASEGT. After removal of 0 bases from V and 6 bases from J, the junction contained 8 bases not matched to a gene. The CDR3 DNA, read in part, is TGTGCCAGCAGTGAAGCGCGACAGGGTCCTGGCGAG. It specifies CASSEARQGPGE. The full CDR3 is CASSEARQGPGEQYF.

In the case of this clone: The limits of the CDR3 on the DNA are not certain, so only TCRdb's listed CDR3 is given. J is TRBJ2-5 and V is TRBV6-2 or TRBV6-3; TRBD2 is the table's D call and was not checked against the DNA. Germline CDR1 is MNHEY and CDR2 is SVGEGT. The CDR3 sequence runs 13 residues, both termini included. CDR3: CASSSSVLETQYF.

Concerning this clone: Read sequence stops 3 residues before the CDR3 end, and the germline J gene provides the missing end. V and J are TRBV5-1 and TRBJ2-5, with 10 positions matching TRBD1. Per the germline V gene, CDR1 is SGHRS and CDR2 is YFSETQ. The V segment lost 4 bases and the J segment 4 bases; nucleotides outside the gene matches: 7. This CDR3 is 15 amino acids long. The DNA read from the CDR3 is TGCGCCAGCAGCGGGACGGGACAGGGGCGAGAGACC. Its protein product is CASSGTGQGRET. The whole CDR3 region reads CASSGTGQGRETQYF.

Turning to this clone: The sequence runs out 3 residues before the end of the CDR3; the remainder is reconstructed from the germline J gene. The chain recombines TRBV28 with TRBJ2-7; maybe TRBD2 (6 bases). CDR1 and CDR2 from the germline V gene are MDHEN and SYDVKM. This CDR3 contains 14 residues. The V gene lost 5 bases and the J gene lost 3 bases, with 14 bases spanning the gap. The CDR3 loop reads CASSKPGLHYEQYF. Incomplete CDR3 DNA: TGTGCCAGCAGTAAACCGGGACTTCACTACGAG.